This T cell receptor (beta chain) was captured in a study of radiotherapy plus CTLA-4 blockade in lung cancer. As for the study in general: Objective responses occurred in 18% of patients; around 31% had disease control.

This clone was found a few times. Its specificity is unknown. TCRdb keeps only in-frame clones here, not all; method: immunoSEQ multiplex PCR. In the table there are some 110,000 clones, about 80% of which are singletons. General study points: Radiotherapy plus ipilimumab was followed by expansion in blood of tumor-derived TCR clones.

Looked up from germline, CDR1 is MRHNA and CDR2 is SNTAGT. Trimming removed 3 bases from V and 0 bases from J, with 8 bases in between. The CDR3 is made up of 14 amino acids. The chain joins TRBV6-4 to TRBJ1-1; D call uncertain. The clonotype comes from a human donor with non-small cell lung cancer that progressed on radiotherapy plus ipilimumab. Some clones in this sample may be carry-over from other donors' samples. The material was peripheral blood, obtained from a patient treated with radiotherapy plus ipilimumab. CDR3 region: CASSETDMNTEAFF. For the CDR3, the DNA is TGTGCCAGCAGTGAAACTGATATGAACACTGAAGCTTTCTTT.